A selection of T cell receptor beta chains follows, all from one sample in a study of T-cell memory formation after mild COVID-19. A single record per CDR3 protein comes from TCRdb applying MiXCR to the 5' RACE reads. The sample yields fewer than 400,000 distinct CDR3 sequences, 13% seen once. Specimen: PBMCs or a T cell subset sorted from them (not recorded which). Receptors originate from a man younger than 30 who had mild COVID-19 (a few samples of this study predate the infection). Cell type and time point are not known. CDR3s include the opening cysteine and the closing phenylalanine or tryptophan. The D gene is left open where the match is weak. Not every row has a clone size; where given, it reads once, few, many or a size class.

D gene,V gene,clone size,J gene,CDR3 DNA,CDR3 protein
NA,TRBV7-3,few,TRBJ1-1,TGTGCCAGCAGCCCAAATACAGGGAGTAGAGCTTTCTTT,CASSPNTGSRAFF
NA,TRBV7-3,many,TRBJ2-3,TGTGCCAGCAGCTTACTGCCTTCTAGCACAGATACGCAGTATTTT,CASSLLPSSTDTQYF
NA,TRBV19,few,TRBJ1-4,TGTGCCAGTATGGGGTCTTACGGCAGTAATGAAAAACTGTTTTTT,CASMGSYGSNEKLFF
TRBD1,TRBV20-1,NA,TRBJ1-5,TGCAGTGCCGTCCGGGACAGGGTGTACCAGCCCCAGCATTTT,CSAVRDRVYQPQHF
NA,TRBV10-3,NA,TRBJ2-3,TGTGCCATCAGTGAGTCTGGCAGCACAGATACGCAGTATTTT,CAISESGSTDTQYF
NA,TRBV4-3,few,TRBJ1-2,TGCGCCAGCAGCCAAGAGGCAAGCACAGGGAACACCTTC,CASSQEASTGNTF
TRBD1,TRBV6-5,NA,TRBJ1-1,TGTGCCAGCAGTCCAAGGGACAGTAGAACTGAAGCTTTCTTT,CASSPRDSRTEAFF
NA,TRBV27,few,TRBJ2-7,TGTGCCAGCTTTTCTAGCTCCTACGAGCAGTACTTC,CASFSSSYEQYF
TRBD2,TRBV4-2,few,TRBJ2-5,TGTGCCAGCAGCCCCTCAGCGGGGGGGCTAGAGACCCAGTACTTC,CASSPSAGGLETQYF
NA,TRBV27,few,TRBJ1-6,TGTGCCAGCCGGTGGCGGAGGGCATTTTCACCCCTCCACTTT,CASRWRRAFSPLHF
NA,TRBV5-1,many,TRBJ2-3,TGCGCCAGCAGCTTAGGGCCGCAGGGACCAGATACGCAGTATTTT,CASSLGPQGPDTQYF
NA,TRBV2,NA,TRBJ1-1,TGTGCCAGCAGTGAAACCCTTTCGCACGCTTTCTTT,CASSETLSHAFF
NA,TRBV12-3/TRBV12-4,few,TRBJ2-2,TGTGCCAGCAGCGGTCTAGTCTACCTACAGGACACCGGGGAGCTGTTTTTT,CASSGLVYLQDTGELFF
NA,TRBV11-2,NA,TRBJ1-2,TGTGCCAGCAATTCGGAGGGGCCCTTTGGTGGCTACACCTTC,CASNSEGPFGGYTF
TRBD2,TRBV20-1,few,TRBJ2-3,TGCAGTGCTATCGCTAGCGGGGGAACAGATACGCAGTATTTT,CSAIASGGTDTQYF
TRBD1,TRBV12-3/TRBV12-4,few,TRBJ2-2,TGTGCCAGCAGCGCTAGACAGGGCACCGGGGAGCTGTTTTTT,CASSARQGTGELFF
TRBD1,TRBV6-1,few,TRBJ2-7,TGTGCCAGCCTCCTACAGGGGAACGAGCAGTACTTC,CASLLQGNEQYF
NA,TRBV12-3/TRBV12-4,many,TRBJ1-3,TGTGCCAGCAGTTCGGCAGGGCAAAACACCATATATTTT,CASSSAGQNTIYF
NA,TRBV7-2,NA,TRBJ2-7,TGTGCCAGCAGCGACAGAACTACCGAGCAGTACTTC,CASSDRTTEQYF
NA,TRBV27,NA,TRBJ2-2,TGTGCCAGCACTCGAGGGTCGTCCACCGGGGAGCTGTTTTTT,CASTRGSSTGELFF
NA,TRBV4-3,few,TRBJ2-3,TGCGCCAGCAGCCAAGAAGGAGCCAGGGGTCTGAATACGCAGTATTTT,CASSQEGARGLNTQYF
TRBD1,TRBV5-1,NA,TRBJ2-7,TGCGCCAGCAGAGGACAGGGATCCTACGATGAGCAGTACTTC,CASRGQGSYDEQYF
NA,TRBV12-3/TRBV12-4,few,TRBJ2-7,TGTGCCAGCACCCCGGGCCCGGCGCACTACGAGCAGTACTTC,CASTPGPAHYEQYF
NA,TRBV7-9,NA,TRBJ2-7,TGTGCCAGCAGCTCCGACGGGGCCTTAAGGGAGCAGTACTTC,CASSSDGALREQYF
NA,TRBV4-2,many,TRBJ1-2,TGTGCCAGCAGCCTTCGGGGCACTACGGGGGGCTACACCTTC,CASSLRGTTGGYTF
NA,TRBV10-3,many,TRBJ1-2,TGTGCCATCAGTGAGGGGGCTAACTATGGCTACACCTTC,CAISEGANYGYTF
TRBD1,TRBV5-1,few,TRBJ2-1,TGCGCCAGCACCCGGGACAGGGCGTTCAATGAGCAGTTCTTC,CASTRDRAFNEQFF
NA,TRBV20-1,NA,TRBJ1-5,TGCAGTGCTAGAGATGGGCAGGGACATCAGCCCCAGCATTTT,CSARDGQGHQPQHF
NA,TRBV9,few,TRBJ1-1,TGTGCCAGCAGCGTGACGGGTGTGAACACTGAAGCTTTCTTT,CASSVTGVNTEAFF
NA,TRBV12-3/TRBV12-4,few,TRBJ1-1,TGTGCCAGCAGTTTGTTTGGCAGACTTGAAGCTTTCTTT,CASSLFGRLEAFF
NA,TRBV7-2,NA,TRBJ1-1,TGTGCCAGCAGCGCCCCGCGTAGGGACCCTTTCTTT,CASSAPRRDPFF
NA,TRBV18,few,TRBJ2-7,TGTGCCAGCTCACCACGCCCTGGCCTTACAGGGTCCGACTACGAGCAGTACTTC,CASSPRPGLTGSDYEQYF
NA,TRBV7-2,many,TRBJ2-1,TGTGCCAGCAGCGTCCAGAGATTGACCCCCTACAATGAGCAGTTCTTC,CASSVQRLTPYNEQFF
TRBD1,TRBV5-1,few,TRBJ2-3,TGCGCCAGCAGCCGGGACAGAACTAGCACAGATACGCAGTATTTT,CASSRDRTSTDTQYF
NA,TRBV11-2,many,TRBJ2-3,TGTGCCAGCAGCTTAGGGGCCACAGATACGCAGTATTTT,CASSLGATDTQYF
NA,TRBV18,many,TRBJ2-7,TGTGCCAGCTCACCACCCGACAGCTACGAGCAGTACTTC,CASSPPDSYEQYF
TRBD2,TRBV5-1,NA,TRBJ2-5,TGCGCCAGCAGCTCTTCGGGGGGTGAGGTGGAGACCCAGTACTTC,CASSSSGGEVETQYF
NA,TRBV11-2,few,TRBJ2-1,TGTGCCAGCAGCACCGCGGGGTACCAGTTCTTC,CASSTAGYQFF
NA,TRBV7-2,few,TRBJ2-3,TGTGCCAGCAGCCCTACATGGACAGATACGCAGTATTTT,CASSPTWTDTQYF
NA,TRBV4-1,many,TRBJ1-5,TGCGCCAGCAGCCAAGATCCCGGCGTAAGGAGCAATCAGCCCCAGCATTTT,CASSQDPGVRSNQPQHF
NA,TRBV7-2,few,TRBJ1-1,TGTGCCAGCAGTCCTCACGCCGGAATCACTGAAGCTTTCTTT,CASSPHAGITEAFF
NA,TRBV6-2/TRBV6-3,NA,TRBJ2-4,TGTGCCAGCAGTTACTCGAATCTCAGGGGAAACATTCAGTACTTC,CASSYSNLRGNIQYF
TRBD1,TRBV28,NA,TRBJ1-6,TGTGCCAGCAGCAGGTCCGGGACAGGAAATTCACCCCTCCACTTT,CASSRSGTGNSPLHF
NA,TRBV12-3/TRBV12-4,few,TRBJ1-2,TGTGCCAGCAGGCAGGACAGCCGACACTATGGCTACACCTTC,CASRQDSRHYGYTF
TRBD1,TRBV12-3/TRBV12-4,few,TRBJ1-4,TGTGCCAGCAGTCACCGGGACAGGTCGGTGGAACTGTTTTTT,CASSHRDRSVELFF
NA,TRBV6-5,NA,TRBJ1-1,TGTGCCAGCAGTTACTTCCCTGATGCGCTGGCTTTCTTT,CASSYFPDALAFF
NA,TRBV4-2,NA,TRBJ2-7,TGTGCCAGCAGCCAAGATCTACACGGCCCAGAGCAGTACTTC,CASSQDLHGPEQYF
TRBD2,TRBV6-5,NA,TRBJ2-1,TGTGCCAGCATTAAGCGGGGGACCCCCGACGGGGGCGATGAGCAGTTCTTC,CASIKRGTPDGGDEQFF